What follows are 26 T cell receptor beta chains derived from one specimen sequenced in a study of beta chain features in type 1 diabetes. Which antigens these TCRs recognize remains unknown. Overall study findings and caveats: All four CD4+ subsets from Type 1 diabetes patients carried moderately but significantly shorter TCRB CDR3s.

The sequenced template was cDNA made from the entire isolated RNA. Only in-frame clones appear in the TCRdb table, and some are missing; sequencing was by immunoSEQ multiplex PCR. This table holds 300,000 or so clones, roughly 8.8% found once. The sequenced sample was central memory CD4+ T cells from blood. These receptors all stem from a man aged 30-40 years with type 1 diabetes.

This chain joins TRBV12-2 and TRBJ1-5. TRBV12-2 is listed as a pseudogene. There are 16 residues in the CDR3. The CDR3 DNA is TGTGCAAGTCGCTTAGGTCTAGGGATTAGCAATCAGCCCCAGCATTTT. Translated: CASRLGLGISNQPQHF.

This chain links TRBV14 with TRBJ2-5; D unclear. Looked up from germline, CDR1 is SGHDN and CDR2 is FVKESK. This CDR3 is 14 amino acids long. V was clipped by 0 bases and J by 1 base, with 6 bases between them. CDR3 sequence: CASSQDTVQETQYF. The CDR3 DNA is TGTGCCAGCAGCCAAGATACAGTCCAAGAGACCCAGTACTTC.

The rearrangement joins TRBV7-2 to TRBJ2-7, with 8 bases matching TRBD1. CDR1 is SGHTA, CDR2 FQGNSA, per germline. The CDR3 covers 14 residues. The ends lost 5 bases at V and 2 bases at J; junction bases unmatched: 5. In DNA form, the CDR3 reads TGTGCCAGCAGCCAGGGACAGGCCACCTACGAGCAGTACTTC. This translates into CASSQGQATYEQYF.

This clone was observed a few times. This chain joins TRBV28 and TRBJ1-6, with 7 bases fitting TRBD1. The germline gives CDR1 MDHEN, CDR2 SYDVKM. The CDR3 is made up of 15 amino acids. V lost 7 bases to trimming and J lost 5 bases; unmatched junction nucleotides: 8. The CDR3 DNA reads as TGTGCCAGCACTTCACGGGACAGACATAATTCACCCCTCCACTTT. Translating it yields CASTSRDRHNSPLHF.

The chain combines TRBV7-9 with TRBJ2-5; TRBD1 matches 7 bases. CDR1 SEHNR and CDR2 FQNEAQ come from the germline V gene (reference sequence). J lost 5 bases, V lost 2 bases, and 8 bases had no gene match. The CDR3 runs 15 residues. CDR3 sequence: CASSLRGQFGETQYF. CDR3 in DNA: TGTGCCAGCAGCTTAAGGGGGCAATTCGGTGAGACCCAGTACTTC.

The gene calls are TRBV7-9 and TRBJ2-7; TRBD2 matches 8 bases. The CDR3 is 13 residues long. Per the germline V gene, CDR1 is SEHNR and CDR2 is FQNEAQ (reference sequence). Trimming at V came to 6 bases and at J to 3 bases, leaving 4 bases not matched to a gene. This CDR3 is CASRFGTSYEQYF. Written as DNA, the CDR3 is TGTGCCAGCAGGTTTGGGACTAGCTACGAGCAGTACTTC.

V is TRBV6-5 and J is TRBJ1-1; weak D call: TRBD1 (6 bases). The CDR3 is 14 residues long. V lost 0 bases and J 1 base, leaving 6 bases between the germline ends. Looked up from germline, CDR1 is MNHEY and CDR2 is SVGAGI. CDR3 sequence: CASSYSTGNTEAFF. CDR3 bases: TGTGCCAGCAGTTACTCGACAGGGAACACTGAAGCTTTCTTT.

Only a few counts were recorded for this clone. V is TRBV7-2 and J is TRBJ2-3; 13 bases agree with TRBD2. Germline values: CDR1 SGHTA, CDR2 FQGNSA. The V and J ends lost 2 bases and 2 bases, in that order; junction bases with no gene match: 7. The CDR3 has 18 amino acids. The CDR3 DNA sequence: TGTGCCAGCAGCTTATCCCCCGGACTAGCGGGGGTCACAGATACGCAGTATTTT. It is translated as CASSLSPGLAGVTDTQYF.

This clone was seen at least ten times. This chain uses TRBV28 with TRBJ2-3; 7 bases agree with TRBD2. V shed 6 bases, J shed 0 bases, and the junction held 9 bases outside the gene matches. The germline gives CDR1 MDHEN, CDR2 SYDVKM. The CDR3 consists of 16 residues. The CDR3 DNA sequence: TGTGCCAGCAGCCCATCTCACGGGGGGAGCACAGATACGCAGTATTTT. This codes for CASSPSHGGSTDTQYF.

The sample holds a few counts of this clone. This sequence joins TRBV5-5 and TRBJ2-5; 11 nucleotides align to TRBD1. CDR3 size: 16 residues. The ends lost 0 bases at V and 5 bases at J; junction bases unmatched: 6. Germline CDR1 and CDR2: SGHKS and YYEKEE (reference sequence). The CDR3 loop is CASSLAGTGGEETQYF. The CDR3 DNA reads TGTGCCAGCAGCTTGGCCGGGACAGGGGGAGAGGAGACCCAGTACTTC.

The rearrangement uses TRBV4-3 and TRBJ2-5; the match to TRBD1 covers 8 bases. V shed 5 bases and J 4 bases; nucleotides not matched to a gene: 6. Germline values: CDR1 LGHNA, CDR2 YSLEER. The CDR3 totals 14 residues. The CDR3 DNA reads as TGCGCCAGCAGCTATGGAACAGGGGGAGAGACCCAGTACTTC. This encodes CASSYGTGGETQYF.

This chain uses TRBV30 with TRBJ2-5, with TRBD2 matching 8 bases. The germline CDR1 and CDR2 sequences are GTSNPN and SVGIG (reference sequence). The V segment lost 5 bases and the J segment 2 bases; nucleotides outside the gene matches: 1. The CDR3 length is 12 residues. CDR3 in amino acids: CAWAGGQETQYF. For the CDR3, the DNA is TGTGCCTGGGCGGGGGGTCAAGAGACCCAGTACTTC.

The CDR3 DNA follows: TGTGCCAGCAGCCAAGAGTCCGGGCTGGGGATCCAGTACTTC. Protein sequence: CASSQESGLGIQYF. This rearrangement joins TRBV14 to TRBJ2-5; D unresolved. V was shortened by 0 bases and J by 10 bases, with 15 bases between the two germline ends. The CDR3 is 14 amino acids. Germline CDR1 is SGHDN and CDR2 is FVKESK.

This clone has more than one count but fewer than ten. This chain connects TRBV7-2 to TRBJ2-7; D unclear. Germline CDR1 is SGHTA and CDR2 is FQGNSA. Deletions cut 5 bases from V and 3 bases from J, with 8 bases between. This CDR3 has 12 amino acids. The CDR3 here is CASSPEVYEQYF. The CDR3 DNA reads TGTGCCAGCAGCCCAGAGGTCTACGAGCAGTACTTC.

The chain employs TRBV2 and TRBJ1-1; D remains unclear. CDR1 SNHLY and CDR2 FYNNEI come from the germline V gene. The CDR3 sequence is 13 residues long. Trimming took 6 bases from V and 1 from J, leaving 9 bases between them. The CDR3 spells CASREEGNTEAFF. DNA of the CDR3: TGTGCCAGCAGAGAGGAGGGGAACACTGAAGCTTTCTTT.

The V gene is TRBV30, the J gene TRBJ2-7; maybe TRBD2 (6 bases). V was cut by 1 base and J by 3 bases, with 16 bases left in between. CDR1 and CDR2 (germline): GTSNPN, SVGIG (reference sequence). The CDR3 is 15 residues long. The CDR3: CAWSGGGRTNYEQYF. For the CDR3, the DNA is TGTGCCTGGAGTGGTGGAGGGCGAACGAACTACGAGCAGTACTTC.

The chain couples TRBV9 to TRBJ1-1; unclear D gene. The CDR3 loop spans 13 amino acids. Germline V lookup: CDR1 SGDLS, CDR2 YYNGEE. Trimming removed 3 bases from V and 9 bases from J, with 15 bases in between. Here the CDR3 reads CASSASGPLKAFF. Written as DNA, the CDR3 is TGTGCCAGCAGCGCTTCTGGCCCTCTTAAAGCTTTCTTT. The variable domain in full, with the rest retrieved from reference TRBV9 and TRBJ1-1, is DSGVTQTPKHLITATGQRVTLRCSPRSGDLSVYWYQQSLDQGLQFLIQYYNGEERAKGNILERFSAQQFPDLHSELNLSSLELGDSALYFCASSASGPLKAFFGQGTRLTVV.

This clone has more than one count but fewer than ten. The V call is TRBV6-5, the J call TRBJ2-3; D call uncertain. Germline V gives CDR1 MNHEY, CDR2 SVGAGI. The germline V and J ends were trimmed by 5 bases and 1 base, with 7 bases remaining between them. This CDR3 spans 13 amino acids. Here the CDR3 reads CASSPARTDTQYF. DNA for the CDR3: TGTGCCAGCAGTCCCGCCCGCACAGATACGCAGTATTTT.

This clone came up a few times. The chain recombines TRBV19 with TRBJ1-2; D unresolved. The CDR3 runs 16 residues. The germline gives CDR1 LNHDA, CDR2 SQIVND (reference sequence). V shed 6 bases and J shed 0 bases, with 17 bases lying between them. In DNA form, the CDR3 reads TGTGCCAGTAGCACACCAGGAGGACGGGCTAACTATGGCTACACCTTC. Protein sequence: CASSTPGGRANYGYTF. Using reference TRBV19 and TRBJ1-2 for the parts outside the CDR3, the full variable domain is DGGITQSPKYLFRKEGQNVTLSCEQNLNHDAMYWYRQDPGQGLRLIYYSQIVNDFQKGDIAEGYSVSREKKESFPLTVTSAQKNPTAFYLCASSTPGGRANYGYTFGSGTRLTVV.

This clone was observed a few times. This chain connects TRBV9 to TRBJ2-5, with 11 positions matching TRBD2. Trimming at V came to 0 bases and at J to 1 base, leaving 5 bases not matched to a gene. Germline CDR1 is SGDLS and CDR2 is YYNGEE. This CDR3 is 17 amino acids long. The CDR3 DNA reads TGTGCCAGCAGCGTAGCCGCTAGCGGGGGGATCCAAGAGACCCAGTACTTC. Protein: CASSVAASGGIQETQYF.

Only a few counts were recorded for this clone. The chain combines TRBV29-1 with TRBJ1-1; TRBD1 might be the D (6 bases). CDR1 is SQVTM and CDR2 is ANQGSEA in the germline V gene. V was shortened by 5 bases and J by 2 bases, with 12 bases between the two germline ends. The CDR3 extends over 13 amino acids. The CDR3 DNA reads TGCAGCGTTTACCCGACAGGAAACACTGAAGCTTTCTTT. It encodes CSVYPTGNTEAFF.

This clone was counted between two and nine times. The chain combines TRBV10-3 with TRBJ2-7; TRBD2 agrees at 7 bases. The J segment lost 3 bases and the V segment lost 8 bases, leaving 7 bases of the junction unmatched. Germline V gene data show CDR1 as ENHRY and CDR2 as SYGVKD. The CDR3 is made up of 13 amino acids. CDR3 nucleotide sequence: TGTGCCATCTTACCAGCGGGGAGCTACGAGCAGTACTTC. The encoded protein is CAILPAGSYEQYF.

J is TRBJ2-7 and V is TRBV6-5, with 7 positions matching TRBD2. CDR1 and CDR2 (germline): MNHEY, SVGAGI. The ends lost 0 bases at V and 0 bases at J; junction bases unmatched: 2. The CDR3 runs to 15 residues. CDR3 sequence (DNA): TGTGCCAGCAGTTACTCCGGCGGGAGCTCCTACGAGCAGTACTTC. It is translated as CASSYSGGSSYEQYF.

This clone has only a few counts. The rearrangement joins TRBV4-3 to TRBJ2-7, with 12 positions matching TRBD1. Germline CDR1 is LGHNA and CDR2 is YSLEER. Germline trimming cut 4 bases from V and 3 bases from J; bases unmatched to any gene: 4. The CDR3 has 15 residues. CDR3 residues: CASSRGTGGGYEQYF. The CDR3 DNA follows: TGCGCCAGCAGCCGAGGGACAGGGGGCGGCTACGAGCAGTACTTC.

This chain joins TRBV7-2 and TRBJ2-7; D call uncertain. Between the trimmed V and J ends, which lost 0 bases and 0 bases, there was a span of 9 bases. CDR3 length: 15 residues. Germline CDR1 SGHTA, CDR2 FQGNSA. This chain's CDR3 is CASSLAGLGSYEQYF. As DNA, the CDR3 is TGTGCCAGCAGCTTAGCAGGGCTCGGCTCCTACGAGCAGTACTTC.

The rearrangement links TRBV19 to TRBJ1-5; the D is unclear. V lost 5 bases, J lost 5 bases, and 19 bases lay in between. From germline, CDR1 is LNHDA and CDR2 SQIVND (reference sequence). The CDR3 consists of 16 residues. In DNA, the CDR3 is TGTGCCAGTAGTGTTTTCGGTACATGGCAACATCAGCCCCAGCATTTT. This encodes CASSVFGTWQHQPQHF. The whole variable domain, filled in from reference TRBV19 and TRBJ1-5, reads DGGITQSPKYLFRKEGQNVTLSCEQNLNHDAMYWYRQDPGQGLRLIYYSQIVNDFQKGDIAEGYSVSREKKESFPLTVTSAQKNPTAFYLCASSVFGTWQHQPQHFGDGTRLSIL.